A single T cell receptor beta chain is shown here with its context. Per germline, CDR1 SGHNT and CDR2 YENEEA. CDR3 length: 14 amino acids. Germline trimming cut 1 base from V and 5 bases from J; bases unmatched to any gene: 2. Primers for the PCR totalled 60 Vbeta and 13 Jbeta. Sequencing used immunoSEQ multiplex PCR; TCRdb keeps in-frame clones, though not all of them. The repertoire consists of approximately 100,000 clones, with around 62% occurring once and the leading ten covering around 4%. The data originate from a study of cytomegalovirus exposure and HLA in healthy donors. The chain links TRBV11-3 to TRBJ1-1, with 9 bases fitting TRBD1. The clonotype comes from a young man in good health and CMV-seropositive. Sequencing was carried out using PBMCs. CDR3 bases: TGTGCCAGCAGCTTAGGGGACAGGGCGACTGAAGCTTTCTTT. It is translated as CASSLGDRATEAFF.